This paragraph reports one T cell receptor (beta chain). This sample is part of a study of blood T cell repertoires in COVID-19. Study overall: The origin of the acute and convalescent COVID-19 samples was the United States, Italy and Spain. Sample material is recorded as cDNA or gDNA derived from T cells, B-cell-depleted T cells, or PBMCs.

Germline CDR1 reads LGHNT; CDR2 reads FRNRAP. CDR3 length: 12 amino acids. V was pared by 8 bases and J by 5 bases, with 3 bases of the junction left unmatched. Libraries were prepared by immunoSEQ multiplex PCR; TCRdb keeps only in-frame clonotypes and omits some of them. The data show 100,000 to 150,000 clones, 85% to 90% seen once. The chain combines TRBV12-5 with TRBJ2-5, with 9 bases matching TRBD2. The TCR sequence derives from a woman aged 60-75 years with COVID-19, enrolled during active disease. The sequenced material came from peripheral blood. The CDR3 region is CASRSGGETQYF. The CDR3 bases are TGTGCTAGTCGAAGCGGGGGGGAGACCCAGTACTTC.